This TCR beta chain came from a study of CD8 T cells in ankylosing spondylitis. CDR1 and CDR2 from the germline V gene are SGHTA and FQGNSA. The V and J ends lost 3 bases and 5 bases respectively, with 5 bases between them. CDR3 size: 12 residues. TCRdb redid the calling of the 5' RACE reads with MiXCR, one entry per CDR3 protein. Of about 130,000 distinct CDR3 sequences listed, about 6.5% are singletons. This clonotype was recorded many times. The gene calls are TRBV7-2 and TRBJ1-5; no clear D gene. Specimen: blood, either unsorted or a sorted T cell fraction (not recorded which). The receptor was isolated from a male donor with ankylosing spondylitis or in good health (not recorded which). As DNA, the CDR3 is TGTGCCAGCAGCTTTCTCCATCAGCCCCAGCATTTT. This sequence encodes CASSFLHQPQHF.